This is a list of T cell receptor beta chains from one sample in a study of beta chain features in type 1 diabetes. The data were produced by immunoSEQ multiplex PCR, yet TCRdb's version contains in-frame clones alone and is incomplete. This table holds around 320,000 clones, less than 15% found once. Source material: central memory CD4+ T cells from blood. The source of these receptors is a man aged 25 to 40 in good health. The CDR3 runs from the conserved cysteine through the conserved F or W. Each record gives: clone size, V gene, J gene, D gene, CDR3 protein, CDR3 DNA. A D gene is named only where the DNA matches it firmly. Where a row states a size, it is once, few, many or the class of an expanded clone; other rows omit it.

clone_size: many; v_call: TRBV7-2; j_call: TRBJ1-6; d_call: .; cdr3_aa: CASSLGEGRNSPLHF; cdr3_nt: TGTGCCAGCAGCTTAGGGGAGGGGAGGAATTCACCCCTCCACTTT
clone_size: .; v_call: TRBV14; j_call: TRBJ2-3; d_call: TRBD2; cdr3_aa: CASSPPGLASYTQYF; cdr3_nt: TGTGCCAGCAGTCCTCCGGGACTAGCCTCCTATACGCAGTATTTT
clone_size: .; v_call: TRBV7-7; j_call: TRBJ2-1; d_call: .; cdr3_aa: CASSQTPSGEQFF; cdr3_nt: TGTGCCAGCAGTCAGACCCCCTCCGGTGAGCAGTTCTTC
clone_size: .; v_call: TRBV20-1; j_call: TRBJ2-1; d_call: .; cdr3_aa: CSPEMHEQFF; cdr3_nt: TGCAGTCCAGAGATGCATGAGCAGTTCTTC
clone_size: few; v_call: TRBV12-2; j_call: TRBJ1-6; d_call: .; cdr3_aa: CASPPRPRFFIPEF; cdr3_nt: TGTGCAAGTCCTCCCAGACCGAGGTTTTTTATCCCTGAATTT
clone_size: .; v_call: TRBV10-3; j_call: TRBJ2-3; d_call: TRBD2; cdr3_aa: CAISASSGRGRTDTQYF; cdr3_nt: TGTGCCATCAGCGCTTCAAGCGGGAGGGGAAGAACAGATACGCAGTATTTT
clone_size: few; v_call: TRBV29-1; j_call: TRBJ2-3; d_call: TRBD1; cdr3_aa: CSVDGTGTPDTQYF; cdr3_nt: TGCAGCGTTGATGGGACAGGCACACCAGATACGCAGTATTTT
clone_size: .; v_call: TRBV18; j_call: TRBJ1-5; d_call: .; cdr3_aa: CASSPWGGRSNQPQHF; cdr3_nt: TGTGCCAGCTCACCATGGGGGGGGAGGAGCAATCAGCCCCAGCATTTT
clone_size: .; v_call: TRBV11-2; j_call: TRBJ2-4; d_call: TRBD1; cdr3_aa: CASSLGTRDRVYF; cdr3_nt: TGTGCCAGCAGCTTAGGGACCAGGGACAGGGTGTACTTC
clone_size: .; v_call: TRBV30; j_call: TRBJ1-5; d_call: .; cdr3_aa: CAWTRQSNQPQHF; cdr3_nt: TGTGCCTGGACCCGACAGAGCAATCAGCCCCAGCATTTT
clone_size: few; v_call: TRBV6-6; j_call: TRBJ1-1; d_call: .; cdr3_aa: CASSYKAPVGGTEAFF; cdr3_nt: TGTGCCAGCAGTTATAAGGCCCCAGTAGGGGGGACTGAAGCTTTCTTT
clone_size: many; v_call: TRBV19; j_call: TRBJ1-5; d_call: .; cdr3_aa: CASSRDINQPQHF; cdr3_nt: TGTGCCAGTAGTAGGGACATCAATCAGCCCCAGCATTTT
clone_size: .; v_call: TRBV7-2; j_call: TRBJ2-1; d_call: TRBD1; cdr3_aa: CASSNPGGEQFF; cdr3_nt: TGTGCCAGCAGCAACCCAGGGGGCGAGCAGTTCTTC
clone_size: .; v_call: TRBV30; j_call: TRBJ2-3; d_call: .; cdr3_aa: CAWSLGTDTQYF; cdr3_nt: TGTGCCTGGTCACTGGGGACAGATACGCAGTATTTT
clone_size: few; v_call: TRBV25-1; j_call: TRBJ1-1; d_call: .; cdr3_aa: CASRRVTEAFF; cdr3_nt: TGTGCCAGCCGAAGAGTCACTGAAGCTTTCTTT
clone_size: .; v_call: TRBV5-4; j_call: TRBJ1-4; d_call: .; cdr3_aa: CASSLKGVEKLFF; cdr3_nt: TGTGCCAGCAGCTTGAAAGGGGTGGAAAAACTGTTTTTT
clone_size: .; v_call: TRBV9; j_call: TRBJ2-1; d_call: .; cdr3_aa: CASSVGGGTYNEQFF; cdr3_nt: TGTGCCAGCAGCGTAGGTGGCGGGACTTACAATGAGCAGTTCTTC
clone_size: few; v_call: TRBV7-6; j_call: TRBJ2-5; d_call: .; cdr3_aa: CASSATGRTAETQYF; cdr3_nt: TGTGCCAGCAGTGCCACGGGGAGAACCGCAGAGACCCAGTACTTC
clone_size: .; v_call: TRBV27; j_call: TRBJ2-7; d_call: TRBD1; cdr3_aa: CASSPWTGLINEQYF; cdr3_nt: TGTGCCAGCAGTCCATGGACAGGCCTTATTAACGAGCAGTACTTC
clone_size: few; v_call: TRBV18; j_call: TRBJ2-3; d_call: TRBD1; cdr3_aa: CASSPSQGTLDTQYF; cdr3_nt: TGTGCCAGCTCACCCTCACAGGGGACCTTAGATACGCAGTATTTT
clone_size: few; v_call: TRBV6-5; j_call: TRBJ1-4; d_call: .; cdr3_aa: CASSYSDRHYEKLFF; cdr3_nt: TGTGCCAGCAGTTACTCAGACAGACATTACGAAAAACTGTTTTTT
clone_size: few; v_call: TRBV30; j_call: TRBJ2-3; d_call: .; cdr3_aa: CAWSVLAVGRAQYF; cdr3_nt: TGTGCCTGGAGTGTACTCGCGGTGGGTCGTGCGCAGTATTTT
clone_size: .; v_call: TRBV30; j_call: TRBJ1-1; d_call: .; cdr3_aa: CAWKRGTEAFF; cdr3_nt: TGTGCCTGGAAGAGGGGCACTGAAGCTTTCTTT
clone_size: .; v_call: TRBV11-2; j_call: TRBJ2-5; d_call: .; cdr3_aa: CASSQGETQYF; cdr3_nt: TGTGCCAGCAGCCAGGGGGAGACCCAGTACTTC
clone_size: few; v_call: TRBV6-6; j_call: TRBJ1-2; d_call: TRBD1; cdr3_aa: CASLNDKGAGGYTF; cdr3_nt: TGTGCCAGCTTGAACGACAAGGGGGCGGGTGGCTACACCTTC
clone_size: .; v_call: TRBV9; j_call: TRBJ2-5; d_call: .; cdr3_aa: CASSVGGRVFQETQYF; cdr3_nt: TGTGCCAGCAGCGTAGGGGGCAGGGTGTTTCAAGAGACCCAGTACTTC
clone_size: few; v_call: TRBV5-4; j_call: TRBJ2-1; d_call: .; cdr3_aa: CASSSSAGEQFF; cdr3_nt: TGTGCCAGCAGCTCCTCCGCAGGCGAGCAGTTCTTC
clone_size: few; v_call: TRBV5-1; j_call: TRBJ2-1; d_call: .; cdr3_aa: CASSSLTYNEQFF; cdr3_nt: TGCGCCAGCAGCTCGCTAACCTACAATGAGCAGTTCTTC
clone_size: .; v_call: TRBV21-1; j_call: TRBJ2-1; d_call: .; cdr3_aa: CASSKISGGAAEQFF; cdr3_nt: TGTGCCAGCAGCAAAATAAGCGGGGGGGCCGCTGAGCAGTTCTTC
clone_size: few; v_call: TRBV5-1; j_call: TRBJ2-5; d_call: .; cdr3_aa: CASSLGELGPRGETQYF; cdr3_nt: TGCGCCAGCAGCTTGGGCGAATTGGGACCCCGGGGGGAGACCCAGTACTTC
clone_size: .; v_call: TRBV7-2; j_call: TRBJ2-1; d_call: .; cdr3_aa: CASSKDEVKFF; cdr3_nt: TGTGCCAGCAGCAAGGATGAGGTTAAGTTCTTC
clone_size: .; v_call: TRBV19; j_call: TRBJ1-1; d_call: .; cdr3_aa: CASSKTGEAFF; cdr3_nt: TGTGCCAGTAGTAAGACAGGTGAAGCTTTCTTT
clone_size: .; v_call: TRBV5-4; j_call: TRBJ1-6; d_call: .; cdr3_aa: CASSLLSPNSPLHF; cdr3_nt: TGTGCCAGCAGCTTGTTGTCACCCAATTCACCCCTCCACTTT
clone_size: .; v_call: TRBV7-3; j_call: TRBJ2-3; d_call: .; cdr3_aa: CASSSSASSTDTQYF; cdr3_nt: TGTGCCAGCAGCTCCAGCGCTTCTAGCACAGATACGCAGTATTTT
clone_size: few; v_call: TRBV5-4; j_call: TRBJ2-1; d_call: TRBD1; cdr3_aa: CASSQGQGYNEQFF; cdr3_nt: TGTGCCAGCAGCCAAGGACAGGGCTACAATGAGCAGTTCTTC
clone_size: few; v_call: TRBV9; j_call: TRBJ1-1; d_call: .; cdr3_aa: CASSVSLGDTEAFF; cdr3_nt: TGTGCCAGCAGCGTGAGCCTAGGGGACACTGAAGCTTTCTTT
clone_size: .; v_call: TRBV7-3; j_call: TRBJ2-3; d_call: .; cdr3_aa: CASSVASGGKDTQYF; cdr3_nt: TGTGCCAGCAGCGTTGCTAGTGGGGGGAAAGATACGCAGTATTTT
clone_size: .; v_call: TRBV6-5; j_call: TRBJ1-3; d_call: TRBD1; cdr3_aa: CASSIRTGTGNTIYF; cdr3_nt: TGTGCCAGCAGTATCCGGACAGGGACAGGAAACACCATATATTTT
clone_size: .; v_call: TRBV14; j_call: TRBJ2-1; d_call: .; cdr3_aa: CASSQVRHNEQFF; cdr3_nt: TGTGCCAGCAGCCAAGTACGGCACAATGAGCAGTTCTTC
clone_size: few; v_call: TRBV7-9; j_call: TRBJ2-1; d_call: .; cdr3_aa: CASSPLLSGSSYNEQFF; cdr3_nt: TGTGCCAGCAGCCCCCTATTGAGCGGTAGCTCCTACAATGAGCAGTTCTTC
clone_size: .; v_call: TRBV7-6; j_call: TRBJ1-1; d_call: .; cdr3_aa: CASSFSMNTEAFF; cdr3_nt: TGTGCCAGCAGCTTTTCCATGAACACTGAAGCTTTCTTT
clone_size: few; v_call: TRBV7-2; j_call: TRBJ2-2; d_call: .; cdr3_aa: CASSPPGLTNTGELFF; cdr3_nt: TGTGCCAGCAGCCCACCCGGACTCACGAACACCGGGGAGCTGTTTTTT
clone_size: few; v_call: TRBV14; j_call: TRBJ1-4; d_call: .; cdr3_aa: CASSQARRLSTNEKLFF; cdr3_nt: TGTGCCAGCAGCCAAGCTCGACGACTCTCAACTAATGAAAAACTGTTTTTT
clone_size: .; v_call: TRBV30; j_call: TRBJ1-2; d_call: .; cdr3_aa: CAWSRGHNYGYTF; cdr3_nt: TGTGCCTGGAGCAGGGGACATAACTATGGCTACACCTTC
clone_size: few; v_call: TRBV5-1; j_call: TRBJ2-6; d_call: .; cdr3_aa: CASSLAVGGSGANVLTF; cdr3_nt: TGCGCCAGCAGCTTGGCCGTCGGGGGCTCTGGGGCCAACGTCCTGACTTTC
clone_size: .; v_call: TRBV19; j_call: TRBJ1-5; d_call: .; cdr3_aa: CASSISGGNQPQHF; cdr3_nt: TGTGCCAGTAGTATATCGGGGGGAAATCAGCCCCAGCATTTT
clone_size: few; v_call: TRBV4-3; j_call: TRBJ1-2; d_call: .; cdr3_aa: CASSQERGGYGYTF; cdr3_nt: TGCGCCAGCAGCCAAGAGAGGGGGGGTTATGGCTACACCTTC
clone_size: few; v_call: TRBV7-2; j_call: TRBJ2-5; d_call: .; cdr3_aa: CASSPREGLPQETQYF; cdr3_nt: TGTGCCAGCAGTCCTAGAGAGGGACTGCCGCAAGAGACCCAGTACTTC
clone_size: .; v_call: TRBV7-2; j_call: TRBJ1-1; d_call: .; cdr3_aa: CASSLSLNTEAFF; cdr3_nt: TGTGCCAGCAGCTTGAGTCTGAACACTGAAGCTTTCTTT
clone_size: few; v_call: TRBV2; j_call: TRBJ1-1; d_call: .; cdr3_aa: CASSEKQILNTEAFF; cdr3_nt: TGTGCCAGCAGTGAAAAGCAAATTCTTAACACTGAAGCTTTCTTT
clone_size: .; v_call: TRBV27; j_call: TRBJ2-1; d_call: .; cdr3_aa: CASSPWPSGEQFF; cdr3_nt: TGTGCCAGCAGTCCCTGGCCGAGTGGGGAGCAGTTCTTC
clone_size: .; v_call: TRBV27; j_call: TRBJ2-5; d_call: .; cdr3_aa: CASSTLRGGETQYF; cdr3_nt: TGTGCCAGCAGTACTCTCAGGGGGGGTGAGACCCAGTACTTC
clone_size: .; v_call: TRBV15; j_call: TRBJ2-5; d_call: TRBD2; cdr3_aa: CATSNSLAGVETQYF; cdr3_nt: TGTGCCACCAGCAATAGCCTAGCGGGAGTTGAGACCCAGTACTTC
clone_size: .; v_call: TRBV6-6; j_call: TRBJ2-3; d_call: .; cdr3_aa: CASKESVALWDTQYF; cdr3_nt: TGTGCCAGCAAAGAATCGGTCGCGTTATGGGATACGCAGTATTTT